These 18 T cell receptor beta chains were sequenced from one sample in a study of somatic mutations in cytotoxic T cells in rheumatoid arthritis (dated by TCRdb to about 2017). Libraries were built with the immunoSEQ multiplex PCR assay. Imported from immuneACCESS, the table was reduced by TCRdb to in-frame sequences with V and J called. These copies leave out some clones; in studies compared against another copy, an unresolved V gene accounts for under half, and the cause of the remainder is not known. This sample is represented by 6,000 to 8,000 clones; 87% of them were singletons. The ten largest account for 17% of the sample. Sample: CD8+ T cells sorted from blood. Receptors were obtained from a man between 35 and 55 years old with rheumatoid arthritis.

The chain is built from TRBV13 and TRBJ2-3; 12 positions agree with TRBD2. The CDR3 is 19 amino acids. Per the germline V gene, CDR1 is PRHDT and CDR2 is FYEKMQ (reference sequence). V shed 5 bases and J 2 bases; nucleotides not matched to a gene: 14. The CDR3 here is CASSPPSSGGALFTDTQYF. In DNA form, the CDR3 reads TGTGCCAGCAGCCCGCCCTCTAGCGGGGGGGCTCTATTCACAGATACGCAGTATTTT.

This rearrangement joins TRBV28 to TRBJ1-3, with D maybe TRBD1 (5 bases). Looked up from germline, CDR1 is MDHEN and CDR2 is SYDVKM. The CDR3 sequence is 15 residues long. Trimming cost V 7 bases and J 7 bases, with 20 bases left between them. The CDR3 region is CASKSRVFEANTIYF. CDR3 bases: TGTGCCAGCAAATCCAGGGTTTTTGAGGCGAACACCATATATTTT.

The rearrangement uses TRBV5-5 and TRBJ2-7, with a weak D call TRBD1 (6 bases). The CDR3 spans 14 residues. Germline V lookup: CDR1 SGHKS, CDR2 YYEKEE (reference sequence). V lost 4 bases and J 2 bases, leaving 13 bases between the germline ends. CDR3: CASSPDGQTYEQYF. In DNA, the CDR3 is TGTGCCAGCAGCCCGGACGGACAGACCTACGAGCAGTACTTC.

The CDR3 nucleotides are TGTGCCAGCAGCGTCGTCCCGTATGGCTACACCTTC. This translates into CASSVVPYGYTF. V is TRBV9 and J is TRBJ1-2; D gene unclear. The CDR3 runs 12 residues. Germline CDR1 reads SGDLS; CDR2 reads YYNGEE. The V end was cut by 2 bases, the J end by 5 bases, with 7 bases between.

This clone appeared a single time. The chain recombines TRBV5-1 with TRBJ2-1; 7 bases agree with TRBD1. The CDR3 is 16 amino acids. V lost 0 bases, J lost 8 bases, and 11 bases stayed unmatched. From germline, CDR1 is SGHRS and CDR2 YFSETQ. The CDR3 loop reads CASSLGEQGMVDEQFF. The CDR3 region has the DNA TGCGCCAGCAGCTTGGGGGAACAGGGGATGGTGGATGAGCAGTTCTTC.

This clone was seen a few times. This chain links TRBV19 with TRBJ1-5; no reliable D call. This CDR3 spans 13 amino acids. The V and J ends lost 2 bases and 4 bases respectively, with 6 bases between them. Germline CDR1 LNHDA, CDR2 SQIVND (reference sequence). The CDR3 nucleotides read TGTGCCAGTAGTATAACAGATAATCAGCCCCAGCATTTT. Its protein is CASSITDNQPQHF.

The CDR3 protein is CASIGGAGNEQFF. CDR3 nucleotide sequence: TGTGCCAGCATAGGGGGGGCGGGTAATGAGCAGTTCTTC. V usage is TRBV28 and J usage is TRBJ2-1; a possible D gene is TRBD2 (7 bases). Germline loops: CDR1 MDHEN, CDR2 SYDVKM. This CDR3 region has 13 residues. V was shortened by 7 bases and J by 7 bases, with 14 bases between the two germline ends.

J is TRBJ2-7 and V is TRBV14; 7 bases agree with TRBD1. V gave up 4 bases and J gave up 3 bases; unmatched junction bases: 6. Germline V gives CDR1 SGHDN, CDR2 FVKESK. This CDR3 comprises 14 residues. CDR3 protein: CASSPDRVGYEQYF. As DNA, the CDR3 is TGTGCCAGCAGCCCAGACAGGGTTGGCTACGAGCAGTACTTC.

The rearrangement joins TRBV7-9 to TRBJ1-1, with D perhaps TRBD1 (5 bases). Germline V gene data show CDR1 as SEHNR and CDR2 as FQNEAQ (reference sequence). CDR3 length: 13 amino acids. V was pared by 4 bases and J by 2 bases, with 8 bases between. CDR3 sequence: CASSSGGNTEAFF. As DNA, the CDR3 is TGTGCCAGCAGCTCGGGGGGAAACACTGAAGCTTTCTTT.

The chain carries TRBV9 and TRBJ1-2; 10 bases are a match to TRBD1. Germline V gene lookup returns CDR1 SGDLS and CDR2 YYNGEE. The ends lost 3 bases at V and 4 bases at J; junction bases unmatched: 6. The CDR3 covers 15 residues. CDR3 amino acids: CASSARTGGSYGYTF. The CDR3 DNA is TGTGCCAGCAGCGCCAGGACAGGGGGAAGCTATGGCTACACCTTC.

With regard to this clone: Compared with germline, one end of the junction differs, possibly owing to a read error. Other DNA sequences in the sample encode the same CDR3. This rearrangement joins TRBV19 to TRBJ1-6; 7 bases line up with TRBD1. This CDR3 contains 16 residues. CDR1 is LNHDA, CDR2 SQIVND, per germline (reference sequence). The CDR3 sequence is CASSMSPGQFNSPLHF. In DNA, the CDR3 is TGTGCCAGTAGTATGTCCCCGGGACAGTTTAATTCCCCCCTCCACTTT.

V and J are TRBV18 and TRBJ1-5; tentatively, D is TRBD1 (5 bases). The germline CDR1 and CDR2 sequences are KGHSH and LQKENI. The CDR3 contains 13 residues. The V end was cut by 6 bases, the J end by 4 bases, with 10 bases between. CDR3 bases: TGTGCCAGCTCCCCGGGGGGGAATCAGCCCCAGCATTTT. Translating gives CASSPGGNQPQHF.

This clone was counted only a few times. The CDR3 DNA sequence: TGTGCCACCTCGGGGACTCCAAACAATGAGCAGTTCTTC. Amino acids: CATSGTPNNEQFF. The chain links TRBV15 to TRBJ2-1, with D maybe TRBD2 (6 bases). The CDR3 length is 13 residues. The germline V gene has CDR1 LNHNV and CDR2 YYDKDF (reference sequence). Deletions cut 8 bases from V and 5 bases from J, with 13 bases between.

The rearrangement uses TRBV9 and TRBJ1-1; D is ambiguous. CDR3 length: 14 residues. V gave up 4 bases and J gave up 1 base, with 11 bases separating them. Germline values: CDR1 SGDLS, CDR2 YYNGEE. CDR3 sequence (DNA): TGTGCCAGCAGCCCTACCGCGGGGAACACTGAAGCTTTCTTT. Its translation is CASSPTAGNTEAFF.

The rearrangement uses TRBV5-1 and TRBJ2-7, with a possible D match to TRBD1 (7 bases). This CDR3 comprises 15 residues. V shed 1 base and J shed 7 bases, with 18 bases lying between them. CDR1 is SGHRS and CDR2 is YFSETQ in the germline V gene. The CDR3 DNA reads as TGCGCCAGCAGCTTGAAGGGGGGACAGACTTGGGAGCAGTACTTC. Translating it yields CASSLKGGQTWEQYF.

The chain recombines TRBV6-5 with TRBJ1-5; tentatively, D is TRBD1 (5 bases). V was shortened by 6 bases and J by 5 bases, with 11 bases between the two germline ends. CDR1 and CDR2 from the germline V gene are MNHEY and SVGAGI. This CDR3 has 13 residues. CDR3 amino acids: CASRNGADQPQHF. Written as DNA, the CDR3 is TGTGCCAGCAGGAATGGGGCAGATCAGCCCCAGCATTTT.

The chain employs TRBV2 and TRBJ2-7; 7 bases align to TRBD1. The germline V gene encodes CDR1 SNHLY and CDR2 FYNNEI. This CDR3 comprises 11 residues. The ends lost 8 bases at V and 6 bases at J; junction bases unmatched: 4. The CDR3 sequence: CASSGQFEQYV. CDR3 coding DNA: TGTGCCAGCTCGGGACAGTTCGAGCAGTACGTC.

CDR3 sequence (DNA): TGTGCCAGCAGGCGCAGGCAGGTGGACTTACGGGAAGCTTTCTTT. As protein: CASRRRQVDLREAFF. The V gene is TRBV6-1, the J gene TRBJ1-1, with D hard to call. V was shortened by 6 bases and J by 8 bases, with 22 bases between the two germline ends. The CDR3 covers 15 residues. Germline CDR1 MNHNS, CDR2 SASEGT.